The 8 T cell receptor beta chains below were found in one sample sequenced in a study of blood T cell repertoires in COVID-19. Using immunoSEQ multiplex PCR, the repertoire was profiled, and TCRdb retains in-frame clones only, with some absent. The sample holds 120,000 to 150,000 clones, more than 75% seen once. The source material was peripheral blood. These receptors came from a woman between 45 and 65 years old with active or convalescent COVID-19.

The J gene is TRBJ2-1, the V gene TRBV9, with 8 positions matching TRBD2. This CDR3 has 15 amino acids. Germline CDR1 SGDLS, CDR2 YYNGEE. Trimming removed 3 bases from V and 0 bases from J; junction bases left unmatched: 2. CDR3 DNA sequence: TGTGCCAGCAGCGCGGGGACTAGCTCCTACAATGAGCAGTTCTTC. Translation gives CASSAGTSSYNEQFF.

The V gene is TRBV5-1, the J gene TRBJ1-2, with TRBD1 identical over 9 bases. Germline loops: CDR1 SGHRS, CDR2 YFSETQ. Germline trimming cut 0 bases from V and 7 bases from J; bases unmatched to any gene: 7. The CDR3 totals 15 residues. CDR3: CASSLVGQGRVGYTF. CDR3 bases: TGCGCCAGCAGCTTGGTGGGACAGGGACGTGTTGGCTACACCTTC.

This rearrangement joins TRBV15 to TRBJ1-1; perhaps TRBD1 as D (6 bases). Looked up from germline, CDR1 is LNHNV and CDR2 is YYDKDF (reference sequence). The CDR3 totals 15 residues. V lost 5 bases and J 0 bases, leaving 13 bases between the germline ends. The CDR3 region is CATSAYGGLNTEAFF. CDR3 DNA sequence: TGTGCCACCAGCGCCTACGGGGGGCTGAACACTGAAGCTTTCTTT. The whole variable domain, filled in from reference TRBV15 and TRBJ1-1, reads DAMVIQNPRYQVTQFGKPVTLSCSQTLNHNVMYWYQQKSSQAPKLLFHYYDKDFNNEADTPDNFQSRRPNTSFCFLDIRSPGLGDTAMYLCATSAYGGLNTEAFFGQGTRLTVV.

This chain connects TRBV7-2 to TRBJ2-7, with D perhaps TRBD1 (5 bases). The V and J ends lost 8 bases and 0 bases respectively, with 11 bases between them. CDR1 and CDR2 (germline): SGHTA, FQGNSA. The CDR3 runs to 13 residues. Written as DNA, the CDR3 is TGTGCCAGCCGGACACCGATCTCCTACGAGCAGTACTTC. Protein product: CASRTPISYEQYF.

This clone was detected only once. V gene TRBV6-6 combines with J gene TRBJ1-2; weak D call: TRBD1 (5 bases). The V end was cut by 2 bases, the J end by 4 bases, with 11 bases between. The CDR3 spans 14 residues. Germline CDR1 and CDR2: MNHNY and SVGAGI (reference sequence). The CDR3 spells CASSYGAGSYGYTF. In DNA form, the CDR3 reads TGTGCCAGCAGTTACGGGGCAGGGTCCTATGGCTACACCTTC.

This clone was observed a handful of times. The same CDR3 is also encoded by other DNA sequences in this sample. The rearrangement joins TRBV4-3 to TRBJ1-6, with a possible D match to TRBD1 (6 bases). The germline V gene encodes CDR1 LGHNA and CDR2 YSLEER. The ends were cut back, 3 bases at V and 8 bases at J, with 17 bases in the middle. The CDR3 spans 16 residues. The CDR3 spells CASSHLQGMGHSPLHF. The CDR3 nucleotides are TGCGCCAGCAGCCACCTACAGGGTATGGGTCATTCACCCCTCCACTTT.

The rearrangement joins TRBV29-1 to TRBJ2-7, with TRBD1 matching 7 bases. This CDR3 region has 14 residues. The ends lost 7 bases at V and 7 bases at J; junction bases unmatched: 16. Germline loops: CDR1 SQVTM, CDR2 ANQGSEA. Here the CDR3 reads CSARPDRVLEEQYF. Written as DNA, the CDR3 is TGCAGCGCCCGACCTGACAGGGTCTTAGAGGAGCAGTACTTC.

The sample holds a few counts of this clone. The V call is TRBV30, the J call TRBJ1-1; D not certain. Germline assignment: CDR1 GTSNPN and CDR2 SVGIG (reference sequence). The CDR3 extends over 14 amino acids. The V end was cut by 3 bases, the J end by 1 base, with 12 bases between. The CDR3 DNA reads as TGTGCCTGGAGGGCCGGTACAGCGAACACTGAAGCTTTCTTT. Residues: CAWRAGTANTEAFF.